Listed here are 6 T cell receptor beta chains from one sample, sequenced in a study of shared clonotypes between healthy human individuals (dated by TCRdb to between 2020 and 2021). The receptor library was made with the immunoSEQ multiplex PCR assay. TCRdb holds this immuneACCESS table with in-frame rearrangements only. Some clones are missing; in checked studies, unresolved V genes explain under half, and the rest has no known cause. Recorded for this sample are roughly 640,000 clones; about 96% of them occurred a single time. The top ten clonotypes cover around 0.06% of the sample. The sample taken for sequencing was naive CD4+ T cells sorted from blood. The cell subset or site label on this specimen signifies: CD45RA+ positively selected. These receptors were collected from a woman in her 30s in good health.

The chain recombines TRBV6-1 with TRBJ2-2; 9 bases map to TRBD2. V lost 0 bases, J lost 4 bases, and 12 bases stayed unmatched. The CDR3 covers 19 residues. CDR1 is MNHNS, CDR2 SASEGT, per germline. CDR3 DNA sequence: TGTGCCAGCAGTGAAGCGGTTATTAGCGGGAGAGTTGGCACCGGGGAGCTGTTTTTT. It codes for CASSEAVISGRVGTGELFF.

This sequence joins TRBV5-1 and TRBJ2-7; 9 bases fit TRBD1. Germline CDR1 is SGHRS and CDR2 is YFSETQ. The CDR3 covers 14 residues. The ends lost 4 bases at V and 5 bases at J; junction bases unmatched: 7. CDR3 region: CASSNKDRGHEQYF. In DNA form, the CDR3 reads TGCGCCAGCAGCAACAAGGACAGGGGTCACGAGCAGTACTTC.

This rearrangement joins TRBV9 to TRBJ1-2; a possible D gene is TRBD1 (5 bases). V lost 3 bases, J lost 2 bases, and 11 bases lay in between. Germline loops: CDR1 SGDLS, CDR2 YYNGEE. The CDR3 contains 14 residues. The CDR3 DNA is TGTGCCAGCAGCGCCGGGACGGCGAACTATGGCTACACCTTC. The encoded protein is CASSAGTANYGYTF.

The CDR3: CASSTHLSEFF. The CDR3 DNA sequence: TGTGCCAGCAGTACCCATCTCAGCGAGTTCTTC. The genes are TRBV28 and TRBJ2-1; D gene unclear. CDR3 length equals 11 residues. V was pared by 5 bases and J by 14 bases, with 13 bases between. Per the germline V gene, CDR1 is MDHEN and CDR2 is SYDVKM.

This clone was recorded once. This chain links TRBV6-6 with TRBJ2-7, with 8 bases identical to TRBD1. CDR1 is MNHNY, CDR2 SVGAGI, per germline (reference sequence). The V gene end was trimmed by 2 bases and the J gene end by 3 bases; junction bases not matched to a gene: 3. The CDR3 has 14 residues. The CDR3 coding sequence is TGTGCCAGCAGTTACAGTGGACAGGGCTACGAGCAGTACTTC. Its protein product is CASSYSGQGYEQYF.

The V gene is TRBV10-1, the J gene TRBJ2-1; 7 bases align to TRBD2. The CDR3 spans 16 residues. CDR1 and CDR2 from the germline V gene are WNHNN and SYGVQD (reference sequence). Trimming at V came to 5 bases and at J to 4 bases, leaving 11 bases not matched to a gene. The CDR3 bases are TGCGCCAGCAGTCTGGCTAGCGGAGAGCTATACAATGAGCAGTTCTTC. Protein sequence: CASSLASGELYNEQFF.